Below are 30 T cell receptor beta chains sequenced from a single sample in a study of shared clonotypes between healthy human individuals. The repertoire was sequenced with immunoSEQ multiplex PCR; TCRdb's copy has only in-frame clones and lacks some. The sample includes 950,000 to 1,100,000 clones, roughly 80% of them seen just once. Sequencing used memory CD4+ T cells sorted from blood. Subset of the sample: CD45RA-negative fraction. These receptors were taken from a man between 18 and 35 years old in good health.

V is TRBV2 and J is TRBJ2-1; 10 bases map to TRBD2. The CDR3 is 12 amino acids. The V gene end was trimmed by 8 bases and the J gene end by 13 bases; junction bases not matched to a gene: 8. CDR1 is SNHLY and CDR2 is FYNNEI in the germline V gene. This chain's CDR3 is CASFLAGAQQFF. The CDR3 bases are TGTGCCAGCTTTCTAGCGGGAGCTCAACAGTTCTTC.

The chain combines TRBV5-1 with TRBJ2-5, with TRBD1 as a possible D gene (7 bases). There are 15 residues in the CDR3. V shed 0 bases and J shed 2 bases, with 11 bases lying between them. Germline V gene data show CDR1 as SGHRS and CDR2 as YFSETQ. The DNA of the CDR3 is TGCGCCAGCAGCTTGGAACAGGGGAGGCAAGAGACCCAGTACTTC. Its protein is CASSLEQGRQETQYF.

The CDR3 reads CASSLAINQPQHF. The CDR3 nucleotides read TGTGCCAGCAGTCTGGCGATAAATCAGCCCCAGCATTTT. The chain links TRBV6-6 to TRBJ1-5; no clear D gene. The CDR3 consists of 13 residues. Trimming removed 5 bases from V and 4 bases from J, with 9 bases in between. CDR1 and CDR2 (germline): MNHNY, SVGAGI (reference sequence).

The chain links TRBV5-1 to TRBJ1-6, with 7 bases fitting TRBD1. Germline CDR1 and CDR2: SGHRS and YFSETQ. The CDR3 is made up of 18 amino acids. J gave up 0 bases and V 4 bases, and 10 bases lay outside the gene matches. Here the CDR3 DNA reads TGCGCCAGCAGCCTGTTGGGGACAGTTAGCTCCTATAATTCACCCCTCCACTTT. This translates into CASSLLGTVSSYNSPLHF.

The chain combines TRBV5-4 with TRBJ1-1; no firm D call. The V gene's germline CDR1 is SGHNT and CDR2 YYREEE (reference sequence). This CDR3 contains 13 residues. With 0 bases removed from V and 4 bases from J, the gap between germline ends came to 7 bases. CDR3 in DNA: TGTGCCAGCAGCTTGGGATTTGCCACTGAAGCTTTCTTT. Amino acid sequence: CASSLGFATEAFF.

This chain uses TRBV27 with TRBJ2-7; 12 bases agree with TRBD1. CDR1 is MNHEY, CDR2 SMNVEV, per germline (reference sequence). V was pared by 2 bases and J by 5 bases, with 1 base of the junction left unmatched. The CDR3 extends over 14 amino acids. CDR3: CASSLGTGGNEQYF. DNA of the CDR3: TGTGCCAGCAGTTTAGGGACAGGGGGCAACGAGCAGTACTTC.

V gene TRBV4-1 combines with J gene TRBJ1-2, with a possible D match to TRBD1 (5 bases). Germline lookup yields CDR1 MGHRA and CDR2 YSYEKL. V was pared by 6 bases and J by 6 bases, with 17 bases between. The CDR3 contains 14 residues. The CDR3: CASRKGGTADGYTF. CDR3 sequence (DNA): TGCGCCAGCAGGAAGGGAGGGACGGCCGATGGCTACACCTTC.

This sequence joins TRBV5-4 and TRBJ2-5; TRBD2 might be the D (6 bases). The CDR3 has 14 amino acids. From germline, CDR1 is SGHNT and CDR2 YYREEE (reference sequence). V dropped 2 bases and J dropped 4 bases, with 12 bases sitting between them. CDR3 region: CASSFGGPGETQYF. The CDR3, as DNA: TGTGCCAGCAGCTTCGGGGGACCGGGAGAGACCCAGTACTTC.

This chain connects TRBV5-1 to TRBJ2-1; D is ambiguous. Trimming removed 3 bases at V and 8 bases at J, with 12 bases between. CDR1 is SGHRS, CDR2 YFSETQ, per germline. The CDR3 is 13 residues long. Written as DNA, the CDR3 is TGCGCCAGCAGCTCACCCCAAAGCCATGAGCAGTTCTTC. Its protein product is CASSSPQSHEQFF.

This clone was detected only once. V gene TRBV2 combines with J gene TRBJ2-6; D not certain. CDR3 size: 15 residues. Germline-derived CDR1 and CDR2 are SNHLY and FYNNEI. V was cut by 6 bases and J by 1 base, with 10 bases left in between. Here the CDR3 reads CASRRSWSGANVLTF. CDR3 in DNA: TGTGCCAGCAGAAGGAGTTGGTCTGGGGCCAACGTCCTGACTTTC.

In the case of this clone: Within the sample, other DNA sequences also encode this same CDR3. The chain combines TRBV11-3 with TRBJ2-7; 7 bases are a match to TRBD2. Losses at the gene ends were 5 bases for V and 3 bases for J; bases not matched to a gene: 7. Germline V CDR1 and CDR2: SGHNT, YENEEA. The CDR3 has 14 amino acids. The DNA for the CDR3 is TGTGCCAGCAGCCCGGGCGGGGGTAGCTACGAGCAGTACTTC. Encoded protein: CASSPGGGSYEQYF.

The chain has TRBV27 and TRBJ2-1, with 9 bases aligning to TRBD2. V lost 5 bases and J lost 5; bases outside the gene matches: 10. Germline V lookup: CDR1 MNHEY, CDR2 SMNVEV (reference sequence). This CDR3 has 16 amino acids. The CDR3 protein is CASSTPTSGANNEQFF. The CDR3 region has the DNA TGTGCCAGCAGTACTCCGACTAGCGGAGCCAACAATGAGCAGTTCTTC.

This clone has just a few counts. This rearrangement joins TRBV6-1 to TRBJ1-1; D ambiguous. Germline assignment: CDR1 MNHNS and CDR2 SASEGT. The CDR3 is 14 amino acids. V was shortened by 4 bases and J by 1 base, with 10 bases between the two germline ends. The CDR3 reads CASSGTNRNTEAFF. Here the CDR3 DNA reads TGTGCCAGCAGTGGGACTAATAGGAACACTGAAGCTTTCTTT.

This rearrangement joins TRBV5-6 to TRBJ1-5; D might be TRBD1 (5 bases). Trimming took off 8 bases at V and 6 bases at J, with 12 bases between the two ends. The CDR3 runs 12 residues. Germline loops: CDR1 SGHDT, CDR2 YYEEEE. The CDR3: CASQGAGQPQHF. As DNA, the CDR3 is TGTGCCAGTCAGGGAGCTGGTCAGCCCCAGCATTTT.

This chain links TRBV9 with TRBJ1-2; D gene ambiguous. Germline loops: CDR1 SGDLS, CDR2 YYNGEE. The CDR3 has 16 amino acids. V was trimmed by 1 base and J by 5 bases, leaving 18 bases between them. The CDR3 here is CASSVQMGIIIYGYTF. The CDR3 coding sequence is TGTGCCAGCAGCGTACAGATGGGCATCATCATTTATGGCTACACCTTC.

Worth noting for this clone: Additional DNA sequences in this sample encode the identical CDR3. The rearrangement links TRBV28 to TRBJ1-2; D unclear. V was pared by 2 bases and J by 8 bases, with 9 bases between. The CDR3 sequence is 12 residues long. CDR1 is MDHEN and CDR2 is SYDVKM in the germline V gene. This chain's CDR3 is CASSLNRVGYTF. As DNA, the CDR3 is TGTGCCAGCAGTTTAAATAGGGTAGGCTACACCTTC.

This clone was observed once. The rearrangement uses TRBV27 and TRBJ2-7; TRBD1 matches at 8 bases. Germline V gene data show CDR1 as MNHEY and CDR2 as SMNVEV (reference sequence). This CDR3 region has 16 residues. J gave up 0 bases and V 3 bases, and 7 bases lay outside the gene matches. The CDR3: CASSFSDRAFSYEQYF. CDR3 nucleotides: TGTGCCAGCAGTTTCTCGGACAGGGCCTTCTCCTACGAGCAGTACTTC.

This clone has just a few counts. V is TRBV14 and J is TRBJ2-3; D unresolved. Germline V gene lookup returns CDR1 SGHDN and CDR2 FVKESK. The CDR3 is 14 residues long. V was clipped by 4 bases and J by 4 bases, with 12 bases between them. This CDR3 reads CASSRTKSPDTQYF. The CDR3 DNA reads TGTGCCAGCAGCCGAACCAAGTCCCCAGATACGCAGTATTTT.

The V call is TRBV7-3, the J call TRBJ2-7; a possible D gene is TRBD1 (5 bases). V was shortened by 5 bases and J by 2 bases, with 13 bases between the two germline ends. The V gene's germline CDR1 is SGHTA and CDR2 FQGTGA. The CDR3 sequence is 14 residues long. CDR3 DNA: TGTGCCAGCAGCGCACACCAGGGCCCCTACGAGCAGTACTTC. It yields the protein CASSAHQGPYEQYF.

The chain links TRBV2 to TRBJ1-5, with D perhaps matching TRBD1 (6 bases). Between the trimmed V and J ends, which lost 6 bases and 2 bases, there was a span of 14 bases. Germline assignment: CDR1 SNHLY and CDR2 FYNNEI. CDR3 length equals 15 residues. CDR3 nucleotides: TGTGCCAGCAGAGGGGGAGGGGTCGGCAATCAGCCCCAGCATTTT. It encodes CASRGGGVGNQPQHF.

The V gene is TRBV4-1, the J gene TRBJ1-4, with D unclear. CDR1 is MGHRA and CDR2 is YSYEKL in the germline V gene. The CDR3 is 15 amino acids. The V and J ends lost 1 base and 8 bases respectively, with 14 bases between them. CDR3 amino acids: CASSQGNGDQEKLFF. CDR3 DNA sequence: TGCGCCAGCAGCCAAGGAAACGGAGATCAGGAAAAACTGTTTTTT.

This clone was detected only once. The V call is TRBV7-2, the J call TRBJ1-1; TRBD1 might be the D (5 bases). The CDR3 totals 15 residues. Trimming left V 5 bases short and J 7 bases short, with 20 bases between. Per the germline V gene, CDR1 is SGHTA and CDR2 is FQGNSA. CDR3 sequence (DNA): TGTGCCAGCAGCCCCCCGAGGCGGGGTACAGGTGAAGCTTTCTTT. Encoded protein: CASSPPRRGTGEAFF.

The genes are TRBV10-3 and TRBJ1-1, with D unclear. This CDR3 has 15 amino acids. Trimming cost V 0 bases and J 2 bases, with 10 bases left between them. Germline loops: CDR1 ENHRY, CDR2 SYGVKD. CDR3 in amino acids: CAISESGRTNTEAFF. In nucleotides, the CDR3 is TGTGCCATCAGTGAGTCTGGTAGGACCAACACTGAAGCTTTCTTT.

The rearrangement uses TRBV6-6 and TRBJ1-5; 9 nucleotides match TRBD1. The germline gives CDR1 MNHNY, CDR2 SVGAGI (reference sequence). This CDR3 contains 16 residues. V gave up 6 bases and J gave up 3 bases; unmatched junction bases: 9. CDR3 nucleotide sequence: TGTGCCAGCAGCGACGCCGGGACAGGGATCAATCAGCCCCAGCATTTT. Amino acids: CASSDAGTGINQPQHF.

V gene TRBV5-1 combines with J gene TRBJ2-1; a possible D gene is TRBD1 (6 bases). Germline values: CDR1 SGHRS, CDR2 YFSETQ. This CDR3 is 14 amino acids long. V lost 4 bases to trimming and J lost 5 bases, with 13 bases between them. CDR3 residues: CASSPAGAHNEQFF. The CDR3 bases are TGCGCCAGCAGCCCCGCAGGGGCCCACAATGAGCAGTTCTTC. Filled out from reference TRBV5-1 and TRBJ2-1, the complete variable domain reads KAGVTQTPRYLIKTRGQQVTLSCSPISGHRSVSWYQQTPGQGLQFLFEYFSETQRNKGNFPGRFSGRQFSNSRSEMNVSTLELGDSALYLCASSPAGAHNEQFFGPGTRLTVL.

The V and J genes are TRBV6-4 and TRBJ2-3; D might be TRBD1 (6 bases). CDR3 length equals 16 residues. The V gene's germline CDR1 is MRHNA and CDR2 SNTAGT. The V end was cut by 6 bases, the J end by 4 bases, with 20 bases between. CDR3 sequence: CASSQHRALDPDTQYF. DNA of the CDR3: TGTGCCAGCAGCCAGCACAGGGCCCTGGACCCAGATACGCAGTATTTT.

The V gene is TRBV5-6, the J gene TRBJ1-2; D is perhaps TRBD1 (5 bases). V dropped 6 bases and J dropped 6 bases, with 12 bases sitting between them. The CDR3 loop spans 12 amino acids. The germline CDR1 and CDR2 sequences are SGHDT and YYEEEE. CDR3 in DNA: TGTGCCAGCACCCAGGGTTTTGATGGCTACACCTTC. Amino acid sequence: CASTQGFDGYTF. The full variable domain, its missing parts supplied by reference TRBV5-6 and TRBJ1-2, is DAGVTQSPTHLIKTRGQQVTLRCSPKSGHDTVSWYQQALGQGPQFIFQYYEEEERQRGNFPDRFSGHQFPNYSSELNVNALLLGDSALYLCASTQGFDGYTFGSGTRLTVV.

The J gene is TRBJ2-7, the V gene TRBV4-2; 7 positions match TRBD1. V trimming: 6 bases; J trimming: 4 bases; junction bases outside the gene matches: 3. This CDR3 comprises 12 residues. CDR1 and CDR2 (germline): LGHNA, YNFKEQ. In DNA form, the CDR3 reads TGTGCCAGCAGTCGGACAGGATACGAGCAGTACTTC. Translation gives CASSRTGYEQYF.

The chain uses TRBV27 and TRBJ2-7; weak D call: TRBD2 (5 bases). Germline-derived CDR1 and CDR2 are MNHEY and SMNVEV (reference sequence). The CDR3 spans 13 residues. Trimming took off 2 bases at V and 5 bases at J, with 10 bases between the two ends. In nucleotides, the CDR3 is TGTGCCAGCAGTTTACAAAGAGGGAACGAGCAGTACTTC. It yields the protein CASSLQRGNEQYF.

The gene calls are TRBV9 and TRBJ2-3; the D gene is possibly TRBD1 (6 bases). Germline-derived CDR1 and CDR2 are SGDLS and YYNGEE. Trimming shortened V by 3 bases and J by 0 bases, and 17 bases separated the two germline ends. This CDR3 comprises 17 residues. The CDR3 sequence: CASSAFPGTLSTDTQYF. The CDR3 DNA reads TGTGCCAGCAGCGCTTTTCCCGGGACACTAAGCACAGATACGCAGTATTTT.